This T cell receptor beta chain originates from a study of CD8+ T cells in alopecia areata (dated by TCRdb to the late 2010s). As for the study more broadly: Treated patients were enrolled in an open-label pilot trial of oral tofacitinib at 5 to 10 mg twice daily for moderate-to-severe alopecia areata. Patients stayed on tofacitinib for 6 to 18 months and then had 6 months of follow-up off drug so that delayed response and recurrence could be assessed. For the treated patients, the SALT score, which quantifies what percentage of scalp surface area is affected, served as the measure of disease severity. In both human patients and the C3H/HeJ mouse model, the study applied high-throughput TCRbeta sequencing to look at T cell clonal expansion in alopecia areata. Human TCRbeta sequencing covered scalp tissue and sorted CD4+ and CD8+ peripheral blood T cells from patchy and totalis/universalis alopecia areata patients and healthy controls. Biopsies were taken from tofacitinib-treated patients at baseline and again at 4 and 24 weeks into treatment, and several of those patients also had a later scalp biopsy. Scalp clonality was compared among normal scalp (n=4), patchy alopecia areata scalp (n=8), and alopecia totalis/universalis scalp (n=8). RNA was obtained with the PAXgene miRNA kit for fixed scalp, the miRNeasy kit for PBMCs, and the RNeasy kit for mouse skin. TCRbeta CDR3 regions were amplified by immunoSEQ multiplex PCR with 35 Vbeta forward and 13 Jbeta reverse primers.

The library relied on the immunoSEQ multiplex PCR assay. RNA was extracted from all samples and reverse transcribed into cDNA as template for TCR sequencing. SuperScript III was used for first-strand cDNA synthesis, primed with a 2:1 mix of oligo-dT and random hexamers. Amplification bias was assessed with a synthetic immune receptor repertoire, and residual bias was removed computationally. The source study handled its data this way. After raw reads were preprocessed to remove errors, the CDR3 was defined following IMGT conventions as running from the conserved cysteine to phenylalanine. Clonality was computed by normalizing Shannon entropy by log2 of the number of productive unique TCRs and subtracting the result from 1. CD4 or CD8 identity of scalp clones was inferred by cross-referencing scalp TCRbeta sequences with sorted blood CD4 and CD8 repertoires. TCRdb took over this immuneACCESS table, retaining in-frame rearrangements with V and J assigned. Such tables are incomplete; in checked studies, under half of the missing clones stem from an unresolved V gene, and the remainder is unexplained. V, J and clone size derive from that table, while D and trimming were established from the DNA sequence. Here the sample has some 98,000 clones; 61% occur a single time. The ten largest account for 15% of the sample.

Summary of the overall study and its limitations: Shared TCR sequences between patients were less evident than in mice, which may be partly attributable to HLA diversity in the patient population. Because the treated cohort was small and had only one nonresponder, larger studies are needed to examine links between baseline CD8+ expansion and response. Tofacitinib significantly decreased scalp clonality and the number of expanded CD8+ clones among the top 100 scalp clones. Unlike mouse skin, where gammadelta T cells dominate, normal human skin contains resident alphabeta T cells that get sequenced too, which complicates analysis of the scalp TCR repertoire. Lesional scalp, especially in alopecia totalis/universalis, showed higher clonality and more expanded CD8+ clones than normal scalp, suggesting antigenic drive. During tofacitinib treatment, many expanded lesional clones stuck around in both scalp and blood, and this persistence may partly explain why relapse happens after treatment is stopped.

A few counts support this clone. It has no known antigen specificity. Germline and junction disagree at one end, which may indicate a read error. The time point label for this specimen denotes: less than five weeks on oral tofacitinib. The treatment or condition tag for this specimen amounts to: oral pan-JAK inhibitor, 5-10 mg twice daily. Peripheral blood and lesional scalp punch biopsies were obtained from patients with alopecia areata. PBMCs were isolated by density centrifugation and stained for CD3, CD4 and CD8, and CD4+ and CD8+ T cells were sorted on a FACSAria. From cysteine to phenylalanine, the CDR3 is 11 amino acids long. The DNA shown is the 33-base CDR3, in frame from base 1. CDR1 LNHDA and CDR2 SQIVND were looked up in the germline V gene (reference sequence).

This receptor chain uses TRBV19 and TRBJ1-2; the D gene assignment is ambiguous. The receptor's source is a human donor with alopecia areata. The sequencing used CD8+ T cells sorted from blood, collected at week 4, from a patient treated with tofacitinib. The CDR3 region reads CASSIGGGYTF. The bases read TGTGCCAGTAGCATAGGAGGCGGCTACACCTTC. Reference TRBV19 and TRBJ1-2 proteins supply the regions before and after the CDR3; the full variable domain is: DGGITQSPKYLFRKEGQNVTLSCEQNLNHDAMYWYRQDPGQGLRLIYYSQIVNDFQKGDIAEGYSVSREKKESFPLTVTSAQKNPTAFYLCASSIGGGYTFGSGTRLTVV.